These 19 T cell receptor beta chains were sequenced from one sample in a study of blood T cells in healthy people across ages. Together with a sample-barcoded 5' primer, a J-beta primer mix was included in a second PCR lasting roughly 6 to 12 cycles. Via MiXCR, TCRdb re-called the 5' RACE reads, giving one row per CDR3 protein. The sample comprises roughly 500,000 distinct CDR3 sequences, approximately 27% of which are singletons, and less than 20% rests with the top ten. What was sequenced was blood. These receptors were taken from a woman in her seventies in good health.

The chain employs TRBV18 and TRBJ2-7, with D perhaps TRBD1 (5 bases). V was clipped by 0 bases and J by 4 bases, with 13 bases between them. The CDR3 has 15 residues. The germline V gene has CDR1 KGHSH and CDR2 LQKENI. The CDR3 protein is CASSPPGAVGYEQYF. DNA for the CDR3: TGTGCCAGCTCACCACCAGGGGCCGTAGGATACGAGCAGTACTTC.

Only a few counts were recorded for this clonotype. The CDR3 DNA reads as TGCGCCAGCAGCTCCGGACAGCCCCACTATGGCTACACCTTC. The encoded protein is CASSSGQPHYGYTF. The chain links TRBV5-1 to TRBJ1-2; D may be TRBD1 (6 bases). Germline loops: CDR1 SGHRS, CDR2 YFSETQ. The CDR3 extends over 14 amino acids. V was clipped by 3 bases and J by 3 bases, with 12 bases between them.

The CDR3 DNA follows: TGCGCCAGCAGCTTGGATGGGACTCAACACGGGGAGACCCAGTACTTC. This gives the protein CASSLDGTQHGETQYF. This chain uses TRBV5-1 with TRBJ2-5, with D possibly being TRBD2 (6 bases). V was clipped by 0 bases and J by 5 bases, with 17 bases between them. Germline loops: CDR1 SGHRS, CDR2 YFSETQ. The CDR3 runs to 16 residues.

This clonotype was observed a handful of times. The rearrangement joins TRBV9 to TRBJ2-5, with 12 positions matching TRBD1. The J call is in doubt because the DNA end fits TRBJ2-1 better. Germline V gene lookup returns CDR1 SGDLS and CDR2 YYNGEE. The CDR3 extends over 17 amino acids. The DNA of the CDR3 is TGTGCCAGCAGCCCCCGGGGACAGGGGGCTGTTTACAATGAGCAGTTCTTC. It codes for CASSPRGQGAVYNEQFF.

The chain employs TRBV5-1 and TRBJ1-5, with D tentatively TRBD1 (5 bases). This CDR3 contains 14 residues. Germline V gene data show CDR1 as SGHRS and CDR2 as YFSETQ. Trimming pared 2 bases from V and 5 bases from J, leaving 11 bases between. The CDR3 DNA reads TGCGCCAGCAGCTTACGGGGGGGAGATCAGCCCCAGCATTTT. It codes for CASSLRGGDQPQHF.

This clonotype was seen a handful of times. This chain connects TRBV20-1 to TRBJ2-5, with 13 bases that match TRBD2. The J call may be wrong; the DNA end is better matched by TRBJ2-1. This CDR3 is 14 amino acids long. Germline V gene lookup returns CDR1 DFQATT and CDR2 SNEGSKA (reference sequence). The CDR3 DNA reads TGCAGTGCTAGAACTAGCGGGGGGGCCAGTGAGCAGTTCTTC. It yields the protein CSARTSGGASEQFF.

Note on this clonotype: A read error may produce the germline difference seen at one junction end. The chain joins TRBV3-1 to TRBJ1-2; 9 bases are shared with TRBD1. The germline gives CDR1 LGHDT, CDR2 YNNKEL (reference sequence). CDR3 length: 15 amino acids. The CDR3 loop is CVSSHARDRDYGYTF. DNA for the CDR3: TGTGTCAGCAGCCACGCCCGGGACAGGGACTATGGCTACACCTTC.

This rearrangement joins TRBV7-3 to TRBJ2-1; D unclear. Trimming shortened V by 3 bases and J by 7 bases, and 10 bases separated the two germline ends. This CDR3 is built from 13 residues. CDR1 is SGHTA, CDR2 FQGTGA, per germline. This chain's CDR3 is CASSFSAGNEQFF. CDR3 coding DNA: TGTGCCAGCAGCTTTTCCGCTGGTAATGAGCAGTTCTTC.

This rearrangement joins TRBV11-2 to TRBJ2-5, with 7 nucleotides matching TRBD2. The junction had 7 bases not matched to a gene; V was cut back by 5 bases and J by 1 base. Germline V gene sequence: CDR1 SGHAT, CDR2 FQNNGV. The CDR3 runs 15 residues. This CDR3 reads CASSPEAGLQETQYF. CDR3 DNA: TGTGCCAGCAGCCCAGAAGCGGGGCTCCAAGAGACCCAGTACTTC.

This sequence joins TRBV20-1 and TRBJ2-1, with 10 positions matching TRBD2. The ends lost 1 base at V and 4 bases at J; junction bases unmatched: 7. Germline values: CDR1 DFQATT, CDR2 SNEGSKA (reference sequence). CDR3 length equals 16 residues. The CDR3 here is CSARAPLAGDYNEQFF. CDR3 DNA sequence: TGCAGTGCTAGAGCCCCTCTAGCGGGGGATTACAATGAGCAGTTCTTC.

This clonotype was observed at least ten times. The genes are TRBV29-1 and TRBJ2-3, with 8 bases lining up with TRBD1. This CDR3 has 12 amino acids. In germline, CDR1 is SQVTM, CDR2 ANQGSEA. Trimming took 6 bases from V and 3 from J; bases not matched to a gene: 2. The CDR3 is CSVTGGTDTQYF. Here the CDR3 DNA reads TGCAGCGTAACAGGGGGGACAGATACGCAGTATTTT.

This clonotype was found a few times. This sequence joins TRBV6-5 and TRBJ2-3, with D hard to call. CDR3 length: 12 residues. V lost 6 bases to trimming and J lost 6 bases, with 10 bases between them. Germline-derived CDR1 and CDR2 are MNHEY and SVGAGI. The CDR3, as DNA: TGTGCCAGCAGCCCGAGTATGGATACGCAGTATTTT. Residues: CASSPSMDTQYF.

The chain employs TRBV7-2 and TRBJ1-2; 11 positions agree with TRBD1. The CDR3 sequence is 16 residues long. The V and J ends lost 5 bases and 8 bases, in that order; junction bases with no gene match: 13. Germline V lookup: CDR1 SGHTA, CDR2 FQGNSA. CDR3 sequence: CASSPPLGQGARGYTF. The CDR3 DNA sequence: TGTGCCAGCAGCCCTCCCCTAGGACAGGGGGCGAGAGGCTACACCTTC.

This clonotype was seen a few times. The J gene is TRBJ2-7, the V gene TRBV4-3; D is perhaps TRBD2 (5 bases). Trimming stripped 0 bases from V and 7 bases from J, with 10 bases between. The CDR3 runs to 13 residues. Per germline, CDR1 LGHNA and CDR2 YSLEER. This CDR3 is CASSQESRGEQYF. CDR3 bases: TGCGCCAGCAGCCAAGAGTCCCGGGGAGAGCAGTACTTC.

The V gene is TRBV19, the J gene TRBJ1-2; maybe TRBD1 (5 bases). This CDR3 comprises 13 residues. V gave up 0 bases and J gave up 5 bases, with 7 bases separating them. The germline gives CDR1 LNHDA, CDR2 SQIVND (reference sequence). CDR3 loop: CASSIDAGYGYTF. CDR3 in DNA: TGTGCCAGTAGTATAGATGCAGGGTATGGCTACACCTTC.

This clonotype was recorded a few times. This sequence joins TRBV5-1 and TRBJ2-3, with a weak D call TRBD2 (5 bases). The germline V and J ends were trimmed by 6 bases and 1 base, with 9 bases remaining between them. Germline CDR1 is SGHRS and CDR2 is YFSETQ. This CDR3 has 13 amino acids. In DNA, the CDR3 is TGCGCCAGCACCCTACTAGGCACAGATACGCAGTATTTT. It translates to CASTLLGTDTQYF.

The chain recombines TRBV5-6 with TRBJ2-4; D is undetermined. The CDR3 is 14 residues long. V was trimmed by 2 bases and J by 7 bases, leaving 13 bases between them. Germline CDR1 reads SGHDT; CDR2 reads YYEEEE. The CDR3 spells CASSLGQLPNIQYF. For the CDR3, the DNA is TGTGCCAGCAGCTTAGGTCAATTACCTAACATTCAGTACTTC.

V is TRBV5-1 and J is TRBJ2-5, with D maybe TRBD1 (6 bases). This CDR3 contains 15 residues. V lost 1 base to trimming and J lost 1 base, with 11 bases between them. Germline assignment: CDR1 SGHRS and CDR2 YFSETQ. The CDR3, as DNA: TGCGCCAGCAGCTTGATAGGGGGTTTCCAAGAGACCCAGTACTTC. Translating gives CASSLIGGFQETQYF. The whole variable domain, filled in from reference TRBV5-1 and TRBJ2-5, reads KAGVTQTPRYLIKTRGQQVTLSCSPISGHRSVSWYQQTPGQGLQFLFEYFSETQRNKGNFPGRFSGRQFSNSRSEMNVSTLELGDSALYLCASSLIGGFQETQYFGPGTRLLVL.

This clonotype was counted only a few times. The chain carries TRBV10-3 and TRBJ2-6; no clear D. The CDR3 spans 16 residues. Trimming stripped 0 bases from V and 3 bases from J, with 9 bases between. Germline V CDR1 and CDR2: ENHRY, SYGVKD. Written as DNA, the CDR3 is TGTGCCATCAGTGAGTCGATGTGGTTTGGGGCCAACGTCCTGACTTTC. It translates to CAISESMWFGANVLTF.